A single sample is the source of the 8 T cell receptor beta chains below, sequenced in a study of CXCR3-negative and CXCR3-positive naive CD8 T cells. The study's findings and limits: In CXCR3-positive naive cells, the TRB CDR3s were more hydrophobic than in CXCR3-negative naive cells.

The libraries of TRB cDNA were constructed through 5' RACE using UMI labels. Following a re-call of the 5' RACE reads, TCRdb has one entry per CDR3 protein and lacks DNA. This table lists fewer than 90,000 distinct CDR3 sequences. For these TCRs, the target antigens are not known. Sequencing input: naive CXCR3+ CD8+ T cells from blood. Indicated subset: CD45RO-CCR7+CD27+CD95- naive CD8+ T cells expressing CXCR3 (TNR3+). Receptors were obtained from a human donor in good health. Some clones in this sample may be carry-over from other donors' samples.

The CDR3 spells CATSRKGVTYEQYF. The chain is built from TRBV15 and TRBJ2-7; checking the TCRdb D call of TRBD1 is not possible without DNA. Germline V gene sequence: CDR1 LNHNV, CDR2 YYDKDF (reference sequence). The CDR3 is 14 residues long.

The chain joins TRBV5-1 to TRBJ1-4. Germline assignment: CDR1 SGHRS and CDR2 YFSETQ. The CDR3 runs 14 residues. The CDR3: CASSLSPTNEKLFF. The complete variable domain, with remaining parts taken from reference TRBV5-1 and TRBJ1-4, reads KAGVTQTPRYLIKTRGQQVTLSCSPISGHRSVSWYQQTPGQGLQFLFEYFSETQRNKGNFPGRFSGRQFSNSRSEMNVSTLELGDSALYLCASSLSPTNEKLFFGSGTQLSVL.

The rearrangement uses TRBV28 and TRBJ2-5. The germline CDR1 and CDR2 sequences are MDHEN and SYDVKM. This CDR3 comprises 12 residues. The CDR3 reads CASRLTQETQYF.

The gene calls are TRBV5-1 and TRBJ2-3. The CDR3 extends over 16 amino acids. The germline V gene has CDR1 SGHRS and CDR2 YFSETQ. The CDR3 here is CASSPVLDQITDTQYF.

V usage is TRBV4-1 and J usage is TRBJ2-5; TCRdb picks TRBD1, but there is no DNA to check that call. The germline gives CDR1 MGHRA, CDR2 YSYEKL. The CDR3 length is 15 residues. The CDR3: CASSQTGTDQETQYF.

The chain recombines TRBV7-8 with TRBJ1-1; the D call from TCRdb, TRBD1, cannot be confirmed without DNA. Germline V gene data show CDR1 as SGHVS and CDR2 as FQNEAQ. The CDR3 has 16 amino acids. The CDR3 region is CASSKGQEEYNTEAFF.

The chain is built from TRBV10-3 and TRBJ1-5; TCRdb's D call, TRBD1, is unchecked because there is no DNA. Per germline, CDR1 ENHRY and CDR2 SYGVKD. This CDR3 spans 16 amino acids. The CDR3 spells CAISEPRTRGGQPQHF.

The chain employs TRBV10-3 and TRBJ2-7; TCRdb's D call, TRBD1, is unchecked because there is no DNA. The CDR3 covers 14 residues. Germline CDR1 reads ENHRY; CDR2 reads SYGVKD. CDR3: CAISSPGSSYEQYF.